Sequencing of this T cell receptor beta chain was carried out in a study of shared clonotypes between healthy human individuals. Findings of the study overall: Generation probability values for non-shared clonotypes were lower than those for clonotypes shared by all four donors.

Selected positively for CCR7 and CD45RO-negative, naive CD8 cells excluded terminally differentiated effector memory CD45RA+ cells. The method was immunoSEQ multiplex PCR; TCRdb's version includes in-frame clones alone and lacks a portion of them. The table records just over 2,000,000 clones, around 96% of them present only once. Per the germline V gene, CDR1 is LNHNV and CDR2 is YYDKDF (reference sequence). This CDR3 is built from 14 residues. Trimming took 6 bases from V and 0 from J, leaving 9 bases between them. As for this clone: The antigen remains unidentified.

Sequences were obtained from naive CD8+ T cells sorted from blood. This TCR came from a man between 18 and 35 years old in good health. The genes are TRBV15 and TRBJ2-1; D is perhaps TRBD1 (6 bases). CDR3 amino acids: CATSTGSSYNEQFF. In DNA, the CDR3 is TGTGCCACCAGTACAGGGAGCTCCTACAATGAGCAGTTCTTC.